This is a list of T cell receptor beta chains from one sample in a study of identical twins. MiXCR, applied by TCRdb to the 5' RACE reads, yields one record per CDR3 protein. The sample lists about 1.7 million distinct CDR3 sequences, less than 40% occurring once. The sample taken for sequencing was cord blood. Source of these receptors: a newborn girl in good health. Each CDR3 is given with its conserved first and last residue. The D gene is left open where the match is weak. Rows give clone size only sometimes, using once, few, many, or a class for an expanded clone.

d_call,j_call,clone_size,v_call,cdr3_nt,cdr3_aa
-,TRBJ2-3,-,TRBV5-4,TGTGCCAGCAGCTACTCTGGGATCCGATACCGCACAGATACGCAGTATTTT,CASSYSGIRYRTDTQYF
-,TRBJ2-2,-,TRBV12-3/TRBV12-4,TGTGCCAGCAGTTTAAGGCGATCGAACACCGGGGAGCTGTTTTTT,CASSLRRSNTGELFF
-,TRBJ2-5,-,TRBV14,TGTGCCAGCAGCCAGCTTCGAGGGGGAGTACCAGAGACCCAGTACTTC,CASSQLRGGVPETQYF
-,TRBJ1-1,-,TRBV7-9,TGTGCCGGAGAGAGGACAGTGAACACTGAAGCTTTCTTT,CAGERTVNTEAFF
-,TRBJ1-4,few,TRBV2,TGTGCCAGCAGACTACAGGGTCAGACGCTTGAAAAACTGTTTTTT,CASRLQGQTLEKLFF
-,TRBJ2-1,few,TRBV28,TGTGCCAGCAGTTTTACAGGGGGGGATGAGCAGTTCTTC,CASSFTGGDEQFF
-,TRBJ2-7,-,TRBV20-1,TGCAGTGCTAGAGCGACCTACTACGAGCAGTACTTC,CSARATYYEQYF
-,TRBJ1-5,few,TRBV10-3,TGTGCCACTTCCGAGTTGTCCGGTAGCAATCAGCCCCAGCATTTT,CATSELSGSNQPQHF
-,TRBJ2-7,-,TRBV1,TGCACCAGCAGCCTTGGACAGGGACACGTATACGAGCAGTACTTC,CTSSLGQGHVYEQYF
-,TRBJ2-7,-,TRBV7-8,TGTGCCAGCAGCTTAGAGGGACTATCGGAGGGGGGACGAGGCGAGCAGTACTTC,CASSLEGLSEGGRGEQYF
-,TRBJ2-5,few,TRBV9,TGTGCCAGCAGCGAGGGGCAGCGAGAGACCCAGTACTTC,CASSEGQRETQYF
TRBD2,TRBJ2-6,-,TRBV12-3/TRBV12-4,TGTGCCAGCAGTAAGAAGTTAGCGGGGGGGCTAACCGGGGCCAACGTCCTGACTTTC,CASSKKLAGGLTGANVLTF